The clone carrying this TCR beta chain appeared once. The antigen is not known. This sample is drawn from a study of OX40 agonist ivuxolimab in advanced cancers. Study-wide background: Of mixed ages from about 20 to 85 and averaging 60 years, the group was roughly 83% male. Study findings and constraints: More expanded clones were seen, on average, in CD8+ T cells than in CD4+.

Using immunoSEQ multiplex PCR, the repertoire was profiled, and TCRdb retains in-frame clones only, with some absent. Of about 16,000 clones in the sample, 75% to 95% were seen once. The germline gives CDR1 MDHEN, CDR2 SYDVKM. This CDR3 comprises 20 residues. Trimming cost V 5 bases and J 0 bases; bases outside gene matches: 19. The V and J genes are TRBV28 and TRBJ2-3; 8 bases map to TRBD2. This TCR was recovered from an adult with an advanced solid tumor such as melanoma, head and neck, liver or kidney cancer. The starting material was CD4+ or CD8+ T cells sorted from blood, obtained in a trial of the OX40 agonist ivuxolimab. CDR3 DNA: TGTGCCAGCAGTCGGCCTGGGGGGCTAGCGGGTTGGACTAGCACAGATACGCAGTATTTT. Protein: CASSRPGGLAGWTSTDTQYF.